The next 29 T cell receptor beta chains were all read from a single sample in a study of blood T cell repertoires in COVID-19. Libraries were prepared by immunoSEQ multiplex PCR; TCRdb keeps only in-frame clonotypes and omits some of them. The sample consists of about 360,000 clones, around nine tenths of them appearing once. Sequencing used peripheral blood. The receptor source for this set is a woman in her fifties or sixties with COVID-19, enrolled during active disease.

V and J are TRBV30 and TRBJ2-7, with 9 positions matching TRBD1. The CDR3 sequence is 14 residues long. J lost 5 bases, V lost 3 bases, and 8 bases had no gene match. CDR1 and CDR2 from the germline V gene are GTSNPN and SVGIG (reference sequence). Here the CDR3 DNA reads TGTGCCTGGAGAGTGGGACAGGGTCTTAACGAGCAGTACTTC. Protein sequence: CAWRVGQGLNEQYF.

V is TRBV16 and J is TRBJ2-1; 10 positions match TRBD1. Looked up from germline, CDR1 is KGHSY and CDR2 is FQNENV. This CDR3 contains 14 residues. Trimming at V came to 1 base and at J to 6 bases, leaving 0 bases not matched to a gene. The CDR3 protein is CASSQWTGGNEQFF. The CDR3 coding sequence is TGTGCCAGCAGCCAATGGACAGGGGGCAATGAGCAGTTCTTC.

The DNA for the CDR3 is TGTGCCAGCACCAGCGGGACATCCTATGGCTACACCTTC. As protein: CASTSGTSYGYTF. This rearrangement joins TRBV12-3 or TRBV12-4 to TRBJ1-2; TRBD1 might be the D (6 bases). There are 13 residues in the CDR3. V shed 7 bases and J shed 4 bases, with 13 bases lying between them.

This rearrangement joins TRBV14 to TRBJ2-2, with TRBD1 matching over 7 bases. Per germline, CDR1 SGHDN and CDR2 FVKESK. The CDR3 loop spans 16 amino acids. V trimming: 1 base; J trimming: 4 bases; junction bases outside the gene matches: 6. The CDR3 DNA reads as TGTGCCAGCAGCCAAGCGACAGGGCCGTTCACCGGGGAGCTGTTTTTT. Residues: CASSQATGPFTGELFF. The variable domain in full, completed from reference TRBV14 and TRBJ2-2, reads EAGVTQFPSHSVIEKGQTVTLRCDPISGHDNLYWYRRVMGKEIKFLLHFVKESKQDESGMPNNRFLAERTGGTYSTLKVQPAELEDSGVYFCASSQATGPFTGELFFGEGSRLTVL.

This clone was seen only a few times. The chain has TRBV11-3 and TRBJ2-1, with TRBD2 matching 9 bases. The CDR3 length is 15 residues. V dropped 4 bases and J dropped 3; count of bases not matched to a gene: 4. In germline, CDR1 is SGHNT, CDR2 YENEEA. CDR3 bases: TGTGCCAGCAGCTCTGGTAGCGGGGGCTACAATGAGCAGTTCTTC. Its protein product is CASSSGSGGYNEQFF.

The chain uses TRBV9 and TRBJ2-3; D unresolved. This CDR3 has 15 residues. Germline V gives CDR1 SGDLS, CDR2 YYNGEE. Between the trimmed V and J ends, which lost 1 base and 1 base, there was a span of 10 bases. The CDR3 region has the DNA TGTGCCAGCAGCGTAAGTTTCCGGGGCACAGATACGCAGTATTTT. This gives the protein CASSVSFRGTDTQYF.

This chain uses TRBV4-1 with TRBJ2-7; TRBD2 matches 8 bases. Germline V gives CDR1 MGHRA, CDR2 YSYEKL. With V trimmed by 1 base and J by 0 bases, 11 bases remained unmatched. The CDR3 extends over 18 amino acids. CDR3 amino acids: CASSQGGWGGGTSYEQYF. The CDR3, as DNA: TGCGCCAGCAGCCAAGGGGGATGGGGCGGGGGGACCTCCTACGAGCAGTACTTC.

The gene calls are TRBV13 and TRBJ2-2; no firm D call. Trimming removed 8 bases at V and 1 base at J, with 14 bases between. Germline lookup yields CDR1 PRHDT and CDR2 FYEKMQ (reference sequence). The CDR3 runs to 15 residues. The CDR3 region is CASAIGAKNTGELFF. CDR3 sequence (DNA): TGTGCCAGCGCCATCGGAGCGAAGAACACCGGGGAGCTGTTTTTT.

The V and J genes are TRBV6-5 and TRBJ1-3; TRBD1 aligns across 8 bases. Germline-derived CDR1 and CDR2 are MNHEY and SVGAGI. This CDR3 has 14 amino acids. With 7 bases clipped from V and 7 bases from J, the junction kept 9 bases outside the gene matches. The DNA for the CDR3 is TGTGCCAGCACTTTACAGGGGGTAGTGAACACCATATATTTT. It translates to CASTLQGVVNTIYF.

This clone was observed a single time. The chain is built from TRBV6-5 and TRBJ2-7; D may be TRBD1 (6 bases). The CDR3 is 14 amino acids. Germline loops: CDR1 MNHEY, CDR2 SVGAGI. Trimming stripped 7 bases from V and 0 bases from J, with 13 bases between. CDR3 amino acids: CASKSGHSSYEQYF. As DNA, the CDR3 is TGTGCCAGCAAATCGGGACATAGCTCCTACGAGCAGTACTTC.

This clone has just one count. The rearrangement joins TRBV19 to TRBJ1-1; 9 bases fit TRBD1. This CDR3 contains 14 residues. V dropped 4 bases and J dropped 1; count of bases not matched to a gene: 1. Germline values: CDR1 LNHDA, CDR2 SQIVND (reference sequence). DNA of the CDR3: TGTGCCAGTAGTAGGGACAGGGCGAACACTGAAGCTTTCTTT. Encoded protein: CASSRDRANTEAFF.

This chain joins TRBV4-3 and TRBJ1-3; D is unresolved. Trimming removed 0 bases at V and 0 bases at J, with 6 bases between. The CDR3 runs to 15 residues. CDR1 is LGHNA, CDR2 YSLEER, per germline. CDR3 DNA: TGCGCCAGCAGCCAAGAGCTATCCTCTGGAAACACCATATATTTT. It translates to CASSQELSSGNTIYF.

The chain couples TRBV4-1 to TRBJ1-1; D might be TRBD1 (6 bases). Germline V gives CDR1 MGHRA, CDR2 YSYEKL. The CDR3 sequence is 16 residues long. Trimming left V 0 bases short and J 4 bases short, with 15 bases between. CDR3 residues: CASSQEFRGGTTEAFF. The CDR3, as DNA: TGCGCCAGCAGCCAAGAGTTTCGGGGGGGCACCACTGAAGCTTTCTTT.

In nucleotides, the CDR3 is TGTGCCAGCAGCGCCCTACCAGGGGACTACGAGCAGTACTTC. Protein sequence: CASSALPGDYEQYF. The chain joins TRBV9 to TRBJ2-7; D is possibly TRBD1 (6 bases). Trimming left V 3 bases short and J 3 bases short, with 13 bases between. The CDR3 covers 14 residues. Germline assignment: CDR1 SGDLS and CDR2 YYNGEE.

This clone was detected only a few times. The chain joins TRBV7-3 to TRBJ1-1, with D uncertain. The CDR3 length is 14 residues. CDR1 and CDR2 (germline): SGHTA, FQGTGA. Trimming removed 4 bases from V and 0 bases from J, with 9 bases in between. The CDR3 DNA is TGTGCCAGCAGCTCGAAAGGAGTGAACACTGAAGCTTTCTTT. Protein: CASSSKGVNTEAFF.

The chain combines TRBV5-1 with TRBJ2-7; perhaps TRBD1 as D (5 bases). The germline CDR1 and CDR2 sequences are SGHRS and YFSETQ. Trimming pared 7 bases from V and 0 bases from J, leaving 14 bases between. The CDR3 length is 14 residues. The CDR3 coding sequence is TGCGCCAGCTGCCCCCAGGGCTTCTCCTACGAGCAGTACTTC. Residues: CASCPQGFSYEQYF.

This clone was found once. The chain employs TRBV6-2 or TRBV6-3 and TRBJ2-5; D remains ambiguous. The CDR3 loop spans 11 amino acids. Germline V gene lookup returns CDR1 MNHEY and CDR2 SVGEGT. The V end lost 4 bases, the J end lost 3 bases, and 3 bases lay between the germline ends. The DNA for the CDR3 is TGTGCCAGCAGTTCTGAAGAGACCCAGTACTTC. The encoded protein is CASSSEETQYF.

The rearrangement links TRBV19 to TRBJ1-6; 8 positions agree with TRBD1. There are 15 residues in the CDR3. Trimming at V came to 7 bases and at J to 3 bases, leaving 5 bases not matched to a gene. CDR1 is LNHDA, CDR2 SQIVND, per germline (reference sequence). CDR3 amino acids: CASKTGGFYNSPLHF. The DNA for the CDR3 is TGTGCCAGTAAAACAGGGGGATTCTATAATTCACCCCTCCACTTT.

The V and J genes are TRBV19 and TRBJ2-7; D gene unclear. V gave up 5 bases and J gave up 2 bases, with 7 bases separating them. The germline V gene has CDR1 LNHDA and CDR2 SQIVND (reference sequence). This CDR3 spans 12 amino acids. The CDR3 spells CASSRSPYEQYF. The CDR3 DNA is TGTGCCAGTAGTCGGTCACCCTACGAGCAGTACTTC.

The V call is TRBV7-2, the J call TRBJ1-2; no clear D gene. V was clipped by 7 bases and J by 4 bases, with 13 bases between them. From germline, CDR1 is SGHTA and CDR2 FQGNSA. CDR3 length: 13 residues. The CDR3: CASTTTFFYGYTF. In nucleotides, the CDR3 is TGTGCCAGCACCACGACTTTTTTCTATGGCTACACCTTC.

The chain joins TRBV10-3 to TRBJ2-5, with D possibly matching TRBD1 (5 bases). The V end was cut by 2 bases, the J end by 0 bases, with 7 bases between. The CDR3 has 14 amino acids. Germline assignment: CDR1 ENHRY and CDR2 SYGVKD. CDR3 in DNA: TGTGCCATCAGTGAGGGGGCAGACCAAGAGACCCAGTACTTC. Its translation is CAISEGADQETQYF.

The genes are TRBV3-1 (or the pseudogene TRBV3-2) and TRBJ1-1, with TRBD1 matching 8 bases. The V gene's germline CDR1 is LGHDT and CDR2 YNNKEL (reference sequence). This CDR3 comprises 12 residues. V shed 5 bases, J shed 9 bases, and the junction held 5 bases outside the gene matches. DNA for the CDR3: TGTGCCAGCAGCTCGGACAGGGTGAAAGCTTTCTTT. Encoded protein: CASSSDRVKAFF.

This clone appeared a single time. This rearrangement joins TRBV2 to TRBJ1-3; D is perhaps TRBD1 (6 bases). The CDR3 covers 14 residues. Germline V gene lookup returns CDR1 SNHLY and CDR2 FYNNEI. Trimming removed 6 bases at V and 0 bases at J, with 9 bases between. Here the CDR3 DNA reads TGTGCCAGCAGACTGGACAGCTCTGGAAACACCATATATTTT. It is translated as CASRLDSSGNTIYF.

The chain uses TRBV9 and TRBJ2-2; TRBD2 agrees at 11 bases. This CDR3 contains 15 residues. Losses at the gene ends were 4 bases for V and 7 bases for J; bases not matched to a gene: 6. Per germline, CDR1 SGDLS and CDR2 YYNGEE. CDR3 loop: CASSLAGGPNGELFF. DNA for the CDR3: TGTGCCAGCAGCTTAGCGGGGGGGCCTAACGGGGAGCTGTTTTTT.

V is TRBV27 and J is TRBJ2-1; 9 nucleotides match TRBD1. V trimming: 3 bases; J trimming: 3 bases; junction bases outside the gene matches: 3. Germline loops: CDR1 MNHEY, CDR2 SMNVEV (reference sequence). The CDR3 extends over 15 amino acids. CDR3 amino acids: CASSLTGGIYNEQFF. The CDR3 coding sequence is TGTGCCAGCAGTTTGACAGGGGGTATCTACAATGAGCAGTTCTTC.

The chain couples TRBV5-1 to TRBJ1-1; D gene unclear. Germline CDR1 is SGHRS and CDR2 is YFSETQ. This CDR3 comprises 14 residues. V shed 4 bases and J shed 2 bases, with 12 bases lying between them. As DNA, the CDR3 is TGCGCCAGCAGCACCGACGGACTAAACACTGAAGCTTTCTTT. Translation: CASSTDGLNTEAFF.

This clone occurred once. This sequence joins TRBV6-5 and TRBJ1-2; the D is unclear. Germline V lookup: CDR1 MNHEY, CDR2 SVGAGI. The CDR3 is 15 residues long. Trimming took 2 bases from V and 3 from J, leaving 13 bases between them. The CDR3 here is CASSYGTVPDYGYTF. CDR3 DNA: TGTGCCAGCAGTTACGGCACAGTTCCAGACTATGGCTACACCTTC.

The CDR3 region is CASSPALTGYSNQPQHF. In nucleotides, the CDR3 is TGTGCCAGCAGCCCGGCGTTAACAGGCTATAGCAATCAGCCCCAGCATTTT. V gene TRBV5-8 combines with J gene TRBJ1-5, with D tentatively TRBD1 (5 bases). V lost 4 bases, J lost 0 bases, and 17 bases lay in between. This CDR3 is built from 17 residues. Germline CDR1 reads SGHTS; CDR2 reads YDEGEE.

The chain employs TRBV5-1 and TRBJ1-3; D is possibly TRBD1 (6 bases). The CDR3 is 16 amino acids. Germline V gives CDR1 SGHRS, CDR2 YFSETQ. V was trimmed by 0 bases and J by 4 bases, leaving 14 bases between them. CDR3 residues: CASSLGTGGTGNTIYF. CDR3 bases: TGCGCCAGCAGCTTGGGAACGGGGGGCACCGGAAACACCATATATTTT. Full variable domain (missing parts from reference TRBV5-1 and TRBJ1-3): KAGVTQTPRYLIKTRGQQVTLSCSPISGHRSVSWYQQTPGQGLQFLFEYFSETQRNKGNFPGRFSGRQFSNSRSEMNVSTLELGDSALYLCASSLGTGGTGNTIYFGEGSWLTVV.